A single sample is the source of the 20 T cell receptor beta chains below, sequenced in a study of cytomegalovirus exposure and HLA in healthy donors. The PCR was carried out with 60 Vbeta primers and 13 Jbeta primers. Profiled with immunoSEQ multiplex PCR; TCRdb holds only in-frame clones, not every one. This table holds 150,000 to 170,000 clones, approximately 80% found once. The sequenced sample consisted of PBMCs. Every receptor here comes from a man aged 30 to 45 in good health and CMV-seropositive.

V and J are TRBV15 and TRBJ1-5, with D possibly being TRBD1 (5 bases). The CDR3 is made up of 13 amino acids. Germline V lookup: CDR1 LNHNV, CDR2 YYDKDF (reference sequence). Trimming took 0 bases from V and 9 from J, leaving 9 bases between them. The CDR3 is CATSREGVRPQHF. The CDR3 DNA sequence: TGTGCCACCAGCAGAGAAGGGGTAAGGCCCCAGCATTTT.

In this sample, this clone turned up a few times. The chain recombines TRBV10-2 with TRBJ1-1; D is unresolved. V lost 7 bases and J lost 0, with 9 bases in between. The germline gives CDR1 WSHSY, CDR2 SAAADI. There are 13 residues in the CDR3. The CDR3 nucleotides are TGCGCCAGCACCGTTAGAGTGAACACTGAAGCTTTCTTT. This translates into CASTVRVNTEAFF.

This clone was counted between two and nine times. The V call is TRBV11-1, the J call TRBJ2-1, with 7 bases that match TRBD2. CDR3 length: 17 amino acids. In germline, CDR1 is SGHAT, CDR2 FQDESV (reference sequence). The V and J ends lost 3 bases and 1 base, in that order; junction bases with no gene match: 9. The CDR3 region is CASSFAGTTDSYNEQFF. Here the CDR3 DNA reads TGTGCCAGCAGCTTCGCCGGGACTACCGATTCCTACAATGAGCAGTTCTTC.

The V gene is TRBV6-6, the J gene TRBJ2-7; D is ambiguous. CDR3 length equals 16 residues. V was clipped by 4 bases and J by 0 bases, with 16 bases between them. Germline CDR1 MNHNY, CDR2 SVGAGI (reference sequence). CDR3 protein: CASSSSWKSSSYEQYF. CDR3 coding DNA: TGTGCCAGCAGTTCTAGTTGGAAGTCGAGCTCCTACGAGCAGTACTTC.

The chain links TRBV5-1 to TRBJ2-3; 7 bases fit TRBD1. Germline V gene lookup returns CDR1 SGHRS and CDR2 YFSETQ. V was clipped by 3 bases and J by 0 bases; unmatched bases: 4. CDR3 length: 15 residues. The CDR3 DNA follows: TGCGCCAGCAGCTCCAGGACAGGCAGCACAGATACGCAGTATTTT. Protein: CASSSRTGSTDTQYF.

V usage is TRBV4-2 and J usage is TRBJ2-1; 9 nucleotides line up with TRBD2. CDR3 length equals 16 residues. The V and J ends lost 3 bases and 4 bases, in that order; junction bases with no gene match: 7. Germline lookup yields CDR1 LGHNA and CDR2 YNFKEQ. The CDR3: CASSQSALAGYNEQFF. The CDR3 nucleotides read TGTGCCAGCAGCCAGTCGGCCCTAGCGGGATACAATGAGCAGTTCTTC.

The gene calls are TRBV5-4 and TRBJ1-2; D not resolved. In germline, CDR1 is SGHNT, CDR2 YYREEE (reference sequence). V lost 7 bases and J 5 bases, leaving 15 bases between the germline ends. The CDR3 extends over 13 amino acids. DNA of the CDR3: TGTGCCAGCGCGATGAAAACTGTGTATGGCTACACCTTC. This translates into CASAMKTVYGYTF.

The chain has TRBV18 and TRBJ2-7, with 12 bases fitting TRBD1. Unmatched junction bases numbered 12, after V lost 3 bases and J lost 3 bases. This CDR3 has 18 residues. Looked up from germline, CDR1 is KGHSH and CDR2 is LQKENI. The CDR3 is CASSPIFTGQGAFYEQYF. In DNA form, the CDR3 reads TGTGCCAGCTCACCGATATTTACGGGACAGGGGGCGTTCTACGAGCAGTACTTC.

The genes are TRBV18 and TRBJ2-2; TRBD2 agrees at 13 bases. In germline, CDR1 is KGHSH, CDR2 LQKENI. Trimming removed 3 bases from V and 1 base from J; junction bases left unmatched: 8. This CDR3 has 19 residues. The CDR3 coding sequence is TGTGCCAGCTCACCCAGTGGGACTAGCGGGAAAAGGAACACCGGGGAGCTGTTTTTT. Its translation: CASSPSGTSGKRNTGELFF.

The rearrangement uses TRBV29-1 and TRBJ1-2; the match to TRBD1 covers 7 bases. Losses at the gene ends were 3 bases for V and 4 bases for J; bases not matched to a gene: 2. Germline lookup yields CDR1 SQVTM and CDR2 ANQGSEA. The CDR3 is made up of 12 amino acids. The CDR3 sequence is CSVEGQSYGYTF. CDR3 nucleotides: TGCAGCGTTGAGGGACAGTCCTATGGCTACACCTTC.

J is TRBJ2-7 and V is TRBV19; D gene ambiguous. Trimming took off 1 base at V and 0 bases at J, with 13 bases between the two ends. Germline V gives CDR1 LNHDA, CDR2 SQIVND (reference sequence). The CDR3 runs to 16 residues. This chain's CDR3 is CASSIGYESNSYEQYF. CDR3 nucleotide sequence: TGTGCCAGTAGTATAGGGTATGAGTCGAACTCCTACGAGCAGTACTTC.

V gene TRBV11-3 combines with J gene TRBJ1-2, with D unclear. Trimming shortened V by 0 bases and J by 1 base, and 6 bases separated the two germline ends. CDR3 length: 14 amino acids. Germline V gene sequence: CDR1 SGHNT, CDR2 YENEEA. For the CDR3, the DNA is TGTGCCAGCAGCTTAGATCGTTATAACTATGGCTACACCTTC. This encodes CASSLDRYNYGYTF. The full variable domain, completed using reference TRBV11-3 and TRBJ1-2, is EAGVVQSPRYKIIEKKQPVAFWCNPISGHNTLYWYLQNLGQGPELLIRYENEEAVDDSQLPKDRFSAERLKGVDSTLKIQPAELGDSAVYLCASSLDRYNYGYTFGSGTRLTVV.

The gene calls are TRBV16 and TRBJ1-5, with D unresolved. Looked up from germline, CDR1 is KGHSY and CDR2 is FQNENV. V was pared by 2 bases and J by 0 bases, with 14 bases between. The CDR3 has 17 amino acids. The CDR3 DNA reads as TGTGCCAGCAGCCAAAACCCTATCGGGTATAGCAATCAGCCCCAGCATTTT. This sequence encodes CASSQNPIGYSNQPQHF.

The J gene is TRBJ2-3, the V gene TRBV2, with TRBD2 matching over 11 bases. This CDR3 spans 20 amino acids. CDR1 and CDR2 (germline): SNHLY, FYNNEI. V dropped 4 bases and J dropped 4; count of bases not matched to a gene: 19. CDR3 in amino acids: CASSALPRTSLAGVSDTQYF. For the CDR3, the DNA is TGTGCCAGCAGTGCGCTACCTAGGACCTCACTAGCGGGAGTTTCAGATACGCAGTATTTT.

This rearrangement joins TRBV7-9 to TRBJ1-1, with a possible D match to TRBD1 (5 bases). CDR3 length: 12 amino acids. V lost 10 bases and J 3 bases, leaving 12 bases between the germline ends. Looked up from germline, CDR1 is SEHNR and CDR2 is FQNEAQ (reference sequence). CDR3 residues: CATRAEDTEAFF. The CDR3 region has the DNA TGTGCCACCAGGGCGGAGGACACTGAAGCTTTCTTT. Using reference TRBV7-9 and TRBJ1-1 for the parts outside the CDR3, the full variable domain is DTGVSQNPRHKITKRGQNVTFRCDPISEHNRLYWYRQTLGQGPEFLTYFQNEAQLEKSRLLSDRFSAERPKGSFSTLEIQRTEQGDSAMYLCATRAEDTEAFFGQGTRLTVV.

V and J are TRBV6-6 and TRBJ2-3; 8 bases map to TRBD2. CDR1 MNHNY and CDR2 SVGAGI come from the germline V gene (reference sequence). V was clipped by 8 bases and J by 5 bases; unmatched bases: 9. This CDR3 is 14 amino acids long. CDR3 protein: CASVSGNLGDTQYF. The CDR3 DNA sequence: TGTGCCAGCGTTAGCGGGAACCTGGGAGATACGCAGTATTTT.

The genes are TRBV7-3 and TRBJ2-1; D is undetermined. Germline lookup yields CDR1 SGHTA and CDR2 FQGTGA. Trimming cost V 5 bases and J 4 bases, with 15 bases left between them. CDR3 length: 15 amino acids. For the CDR3, the DNA is TGTGCCAGCAGCACCCGGCTGGGCGAGTACAATGAGCAGTTCTTC. Residues: CASSTRLGEYNEQFF.

V usage is TRBV10-3 and J usage is TRBJ1-1; 12 nucleotides line up with TRBD1. The trim removed 6 bases at V and 0 bases at J, leaving 5 bases unmatched. Germline V lookup: CDR1 ENHRY, CDR2 SYGVKD. The CDR3 consists of 16 residues. CDR3 nucleotides: TGTGCCATCAGGAAAGGGACAGGGGGCATGAACACTGAAGCTTTCTTT. Protein: CAIRKGTGGMNTEAFF.

The rearrangement uses TRBV5-8 and TRBJ2-7; 9 bases are shared with TRBD1. Trimming removed 0 bases from V and 4 bases from J; junction bases left unmatched: 14. Germline assignment: CDR1 SGHTS and CDR2 YDEGEE. This CDR3 spans 18 amino acids. The CDR3 is CASSLGAEGQGIAYEQYF. The CDR3, as DNA: TGTGCCAGCAGCTTGGGTGCTGAAGGACAGGGGATTGCGTACGAGCAGTACTTC.

The chain is built from TRBV15 and TRBJ1-3; TRBD1 agrees at 7 bases. This CDR3 region has 19 residues. The V gene's germline CDR1 is LNHNV and CDR2 YYDKDF (reference sequence). V lost 0 bases and J lost 0; bases outside the gene matches: 11. The CDR3 DNA follows: TGTGCCACCAGCAGAGACAGTCTAAGGGGGCGGCACTCTGGAAACACCATATATTTT. This encodes CATSRDSLRGRHSGNTIYF.